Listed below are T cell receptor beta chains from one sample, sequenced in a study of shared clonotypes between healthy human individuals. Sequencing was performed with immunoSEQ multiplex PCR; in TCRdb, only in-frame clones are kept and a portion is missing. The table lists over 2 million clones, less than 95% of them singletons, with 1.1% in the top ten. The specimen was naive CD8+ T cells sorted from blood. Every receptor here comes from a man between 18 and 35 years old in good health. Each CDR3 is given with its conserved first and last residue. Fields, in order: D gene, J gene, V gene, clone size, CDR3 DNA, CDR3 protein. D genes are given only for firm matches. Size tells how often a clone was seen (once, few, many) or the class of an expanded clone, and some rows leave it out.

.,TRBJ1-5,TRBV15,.,TGTGCCACCAGCAGAGTGGGAGGAGCCAATCAGCCCCAGCATTTT,CATSRVGGANQPQHF
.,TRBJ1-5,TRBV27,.,TGTGCCAGCAGCGTAGGAGGACAGCCCCAGCATTTT,CASSVGGQPQHF
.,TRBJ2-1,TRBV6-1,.,TGTGCCAGCAGTGAAGCGGGGGCCAATGAGCAGTTCTTC,CASSEAGANEQFF
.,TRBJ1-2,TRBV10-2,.,TGCGCCAGCAGTGGTACCGGGATCCCTGATATGGATGGCTACACCTTC,CASSGTGIPDMDGYTF
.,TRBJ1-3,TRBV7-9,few,TGTGCCAGCAGCTTAGAAGGTTTCAGACTCTCTGGAAACACCATATATTTT,CASSLEGFRLSGNTIYF
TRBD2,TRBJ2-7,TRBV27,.,TGTGCCAGCAGGGGACTAGCGGACGAGCAGTACTTC,CASRGLADEQYF
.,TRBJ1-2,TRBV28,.,TGTGCCAGCAGTCCCCCCTTTGGGTATGGCTACACCTTC,CASSPPFGYGYTF
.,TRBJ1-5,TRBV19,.,TGTGCCAGTAGTATAGATAGGGAGTCACAGCCCCAGCATTTT,CASSIDRESQPQHF
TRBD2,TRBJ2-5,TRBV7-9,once,TGTGCCAGCAGCCCACCCCTCTTAGCGGGAGCGATTCAAGAGACCCAGTACTTC,CASSPPLLAGAIQETQYF
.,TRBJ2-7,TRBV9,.,TGTGCCAGCAGCGTAAGTACCGACAGCACCTACGAGCAGTACTTC,CASSVSTDSTYEQYF
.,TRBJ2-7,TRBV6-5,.,TGTGCCAGCAGTTACGGGGTCGGATCCTACGAGCAGTACTTC,CASSYGVGSYEQYF
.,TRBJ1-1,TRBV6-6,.,TGTGCCAGCAGTTACTCGATGCCTTGGGGAGAAGCTTTCTTT,CASSYSMPWGEAFF
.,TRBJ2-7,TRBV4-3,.,TGCGCCAGCAGCCAAGGTAGTAAGGCCTACGAGCAGTACTTC,CASSQGSKAYEQYF
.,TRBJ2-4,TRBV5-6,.,TGTGCCAGCAGCCCTACAATATTAGCCAAAAACATTCAGTACTTC,CASSPTILAKNIQYF
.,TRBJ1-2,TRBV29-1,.,TGCAGCGCCATAAGTCCGGGGGGCAGCTACACCTTC,CSAISPGGSYTF
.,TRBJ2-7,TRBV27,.,TGTGCCAGCAGTTTATCAGGTCGCTCCTACGAGCAGTACTTC,CASSLSGRSYEQYF
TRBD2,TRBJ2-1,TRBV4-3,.,TGCGCCAGCAGCCAAGAGGCGGTAGCGGGGTCCTACAATGAGCAGTTCTTC,CASSQEAVAGSYNEQFF
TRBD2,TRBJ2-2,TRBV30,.,TGTGCCTGGACTAGCGGAGCTTTAAACACCGGGGAGCTGTTTTTT,CAWTSGALNTGELFF
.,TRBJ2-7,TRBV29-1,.,TGCAGCGTTGAAGATGAGGGTGAGGAGCAGTACTTC,CSVEDEGEEQYF
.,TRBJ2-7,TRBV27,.,TGTGCCAGCAACTCCGTAGCCCCCAGGATAACCTCCTACGAGCAGTACTTC,CASNSVAPRITSYEQYF
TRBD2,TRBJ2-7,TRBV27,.,TGTGCCAGCAGTTTCGGGACTAGTAGTAGCGAAACCTCCTACGAGCAGTACTTC,CASSFGTSSSETSYEQYF
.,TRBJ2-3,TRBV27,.,TGTGCCAGCAGTCCGACCCCGACCCCTCGGTGGGATACGCAGTATTTT,CASSPTPTPRWDTQYF
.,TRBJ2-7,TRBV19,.,TGTGCCAGTAGTCCGGGGGTGGGTAGTCTCTACGAGCAGTACTTC,CASSPGVGSLYEQYF
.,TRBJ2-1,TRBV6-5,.,TGTGCCAGCAGTGTCACCAGGGACTACAATGAGCAGTTCTTC,CASSVTRDYNEQFF
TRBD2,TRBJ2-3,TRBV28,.,TGTGCCAGCAGTCCCCGACTAGCGGGGGGAGATACGCAGTATTTT,CASSPRLAGGDTQYF
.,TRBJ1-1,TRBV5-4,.,TGTGCCAGCAGCTTTAGTCTTTCGGGGCAGGGCAACTTGAACACTGAAGCTTTCTTT,CASSFSLSGQGNLNTEAFF
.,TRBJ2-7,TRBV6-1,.,TGTGCCAGCAGTGAAGGCCCAGGGGTGGACGAGCAGTACTTC,CASSEGPGVDEQYF
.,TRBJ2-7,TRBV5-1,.,TGCGCCAGCAGCTGGGCCACTGGCTCCTACGAGCAGTACTTC,CASSWATGSYEQYF
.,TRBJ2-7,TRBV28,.,TGTGCCAGCAATTTGAGGGCGAGCTCCTACGAGCAGTACTTC,CASNLRASSYEQYF
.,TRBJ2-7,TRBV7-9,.,TGTGCCAGCAGCCATCCGGGATACGAGCAGTACTTC,CASSHPGYEQYF
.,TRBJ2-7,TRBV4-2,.,TGTGCCAGCAGCCAGGAAATTTCCTACGAGCAGTACTTC,CASSQEISYEQYF
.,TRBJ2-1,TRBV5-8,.,TGTGCCAGCAGCTTAGGCCAAATGAGTGAGCAGTTCTTC,CASSLGQMSEQFF
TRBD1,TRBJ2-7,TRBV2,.,TGTGCCAGCAGAGTTACAGGGGGCCCGGACGAGCAGTACTTC,CASRVTGGPDEQYF
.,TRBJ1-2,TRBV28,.,TGTGCCAGCAGTCCTACAGGGATGGATGGCTACACCTTC,CASSPTGMDGYTF
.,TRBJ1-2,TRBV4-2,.,TGTGCCAGCAGCCAAGAAGTAACAGTTCGAATGGGCTACACCTTC,CASSQEVTVRMGYTF
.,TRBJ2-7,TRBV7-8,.,TGTGCCAGCAGCACAATAGGGTGGGAGCAGTACTTC,CASSTIGWEQYF
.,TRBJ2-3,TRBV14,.,TGTGCCAGCAGCCAAGATAAACAGCCTACAGATACGCAGTATTTT,CASSQDKQPTDTQYF
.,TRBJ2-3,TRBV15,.,TGTGCCACCAGCAGGGGTGACTTTGTCCCTAGCACAGATACGCAGTATTTT,CATSRGDFVPSTDTQYF
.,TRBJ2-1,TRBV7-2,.,TGTGCCAGCAGCTTAGCGGGAGGTAATGAGCAGTTCTTC,CASSLAGGNEQFF
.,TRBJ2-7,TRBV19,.,TGTGCCAGTGAAGGCACTCGCTACGAGCAGTACTTC,CASEGTRYEQYF
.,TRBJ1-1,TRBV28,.,TGTGCCAGCAGTTTCGCGGAAAGCACTGAAGCTTTCTTT,CASSFAESTEAFF
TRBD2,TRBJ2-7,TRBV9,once,TGTGCCAGCAGCGTAGCCCTTAGCGGGAGTTTCGACGAGCAGTACTTC,CASSVALSGSFDEQYF
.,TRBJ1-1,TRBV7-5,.,TGTGCCAGAAGCTCAAAGATCGACAGGTGGAACACTGAAGCTTTCTTT,CARSSKIDRWNTEAFF
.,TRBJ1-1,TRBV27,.,TGTGCCAGCAGTTTCTCAGGTTGGACTGAAGCTTTCTTT,CASSFSGWTEAFF
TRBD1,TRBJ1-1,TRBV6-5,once,TGTGCCAGCAGTTACAGGGGACAGTTACTCTCTGAAGCTTTCTTT,CASSYRGQLLSEAFF